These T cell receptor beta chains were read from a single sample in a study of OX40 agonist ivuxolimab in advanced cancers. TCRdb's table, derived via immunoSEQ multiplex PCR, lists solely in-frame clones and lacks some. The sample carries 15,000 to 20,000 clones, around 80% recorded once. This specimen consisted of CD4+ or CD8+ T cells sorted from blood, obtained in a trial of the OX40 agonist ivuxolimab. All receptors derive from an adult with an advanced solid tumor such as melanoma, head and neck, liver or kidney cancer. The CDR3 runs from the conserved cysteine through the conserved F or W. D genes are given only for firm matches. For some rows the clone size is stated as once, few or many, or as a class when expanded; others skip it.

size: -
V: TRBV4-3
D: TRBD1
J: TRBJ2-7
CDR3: CASSLGTGTGYEQYF
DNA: TGCGCCAGCAGCCTCGGGACAGGGACGGGCTACGAGCAGTACTTC

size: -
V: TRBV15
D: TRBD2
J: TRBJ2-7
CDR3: CATSPHSGSRSYEQYF
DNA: TGTGCCACCAGCCCTCATAGCGGGAGTCGTTCCTACGAGCAGTACTTC

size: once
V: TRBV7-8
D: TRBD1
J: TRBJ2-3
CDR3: CASSQGEFVGTDTQYF
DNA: TGTGCCAGCAGCCAGGGGGAATTTGTCGGCACAGATACGCAGTATTTT

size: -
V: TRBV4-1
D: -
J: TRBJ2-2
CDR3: CASSQRSENTGELFF
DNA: TGCGCCAGCAGCCAACGTAGCGAGAACACCGGGGAGCTGTTTTTT

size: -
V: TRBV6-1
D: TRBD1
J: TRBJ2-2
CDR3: CAGRDRNTGELFF
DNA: TGTGCCGGAAGGGACAGAAACACCGGGGAGCTGTTTTTT

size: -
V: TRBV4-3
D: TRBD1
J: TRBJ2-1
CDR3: CASSHRQGSNEQFF
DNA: TGCGCCAGCAGCCATCGACAGGGGAGCAATGAGCAGTTCTTC

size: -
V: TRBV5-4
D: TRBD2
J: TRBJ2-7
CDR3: CASSRGSGRAIYEQYF
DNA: TGTGCCAGCAGCCGGGGTAGCGGGAGGGCCATCTACGAGCAGTACTTC

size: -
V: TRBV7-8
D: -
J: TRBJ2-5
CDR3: CASSPLAGEGTQYF
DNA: TGTGCCAGCAGCCCTCTGGCCGGGGAAGGGACCCAGTACTTC

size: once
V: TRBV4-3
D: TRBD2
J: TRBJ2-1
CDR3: CASSQGASGFDEQFF
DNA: TGCGCCAGCAGCCAAGGGGCTAGCGGGTTCGATGAGCAGTTCTTC

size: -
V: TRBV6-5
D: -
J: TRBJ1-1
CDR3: CASSYSVQGTAFF
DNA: TGTGCCAGCAGTTACTCGGTTCAGGGCACAGCTTTCTTT

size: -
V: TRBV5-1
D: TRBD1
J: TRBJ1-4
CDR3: CASSSRTGHEKLFF
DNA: TGCGCCAGCAGCTCCCGGACAGGACATGAAAAACTGTTTTTT

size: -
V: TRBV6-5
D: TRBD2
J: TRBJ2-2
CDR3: CASSLGGTTGELFF
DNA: TGTGCCAGCAGTTTGGGGGGGACTACCGGGGAGCTGTTTTTT

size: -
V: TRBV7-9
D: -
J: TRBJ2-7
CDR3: CASSLDRAEQYF
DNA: TGTGCCAGCAGCTTAGACAGGGCCGAGCAGTACTTC

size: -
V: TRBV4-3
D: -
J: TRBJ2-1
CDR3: CASNLLISDRGDEQFF
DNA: TGCGCCAGCAACCTGCTAATCAGCGACCGGGGCGATGAGCAGTTCTTC